Reported below is one T cell receptor beta chain. This clonotype was counted between two and nine times. Its antigen has not been determined. No base quality values were provided; no much bigger clone lies one nucleotide off. The data originate from a study of T-cell reconstitution after alpha-beta-depleted transplantation in children (dated by TCRdb to between 2015 and 2016). Study-wide context: Using TCR repertoire profiling, the study quantitatively followed how T-cell immune reconstitution unfolded in children after TCRalphabeta/CD19-depleted allogeneic hematopoietic cell transplantation.

The research as a whole found: Hyperexpanded clone frequencies declined over subsequent months; after one year, T-cell counts and TCRbeta diversity were mostly attributed to newly produced T cells. The high TCRbeta diversity at day 60 in some patients was ascribed to recipient T cells and intrathymic progenitors that had survived conditioning. The apparently early recovery of alphabetaT-cell counts about two months after transplant reportedly depended on only several hundred rapidly expanded clones that came from non-depleted graft cells.

The intended sense of this specimen's treatment or condition label: allogeneic hematopoietic cell transplantation with graft depleted of TCRalphabeta T cells and CD19 B cells. The children who served as transplant recipients had been given grafts of TCRalphabeta/CD19-depleted allogeneic hematopoietic cells. From V the trimming removes 5 bases and from J it removes 4 bases, while the gene matches leave 3 bases of the junction unaccounted for. Taken from cysteine to phenylalanine, the CDR3 has 13 residues. CDR3 DNA only is kept here, 39 bases in frame from base 1. CDR1 SGHTA and CDR2 FQGNSA are derived from the germline V gene. Libraries were made using PCR. Sequencer: Illumina HiSeq 2500. Molecular barcoding was employed in the preparation of TCR libraries, with unique molecular identifiers being used to normalize TCRbeta repertoire quantification. TCRdb cleaned the public reads at Q25 with fastp, built clones with MiXCR and kept in-frame beta chains. Rows with one shared CDR3 protein collapse into an entry with the most common genes and DNA. Recorded for this sample are about 460,000 distinct CDR3 sequences; roughly 10% of them occurred a single time. Around 15% of the sample lies in the top ten.

The V gene is TRBV7-2 and the J gene is TRBJ2-7; 9 of the junction bases match TRBD1. The origin of this receptor is a female patient between 2 and 15 years old who had a stem cell transplant for aplastic anemia, so the T cells may come from the graft donor. The specimen comprised PBMCs, mostly from graft donor cells, sampled 180 days after TCRalphabeta/CD19-depleted stem cell transplant. The DNA sequence is TGTGCCAGCAGCAAGACAGGGGGTTACGAGCAGTACTTC. This sequence encodes CASSKTGGYEQYF.